The source of this T cell receptor beta chain is a study of identical twins. As for this clonotype: Its antigen is not identified.

The study, taken as a whole, reports: With monozygotic twins, out-of-frame TCR alpha sharing exceeded what models estimated. Memory repertoires showed no such pattern, whereas abundant cord blood beta clonotypes carried fewer insertions. Cross-sectional statistical analysis was relied on for the conclusions, without the same donors being followed.

Each CDR3 protein is one row after TCRdb ran MiXCR on the 5' RACE reads. Of some 1,600,000 distinct CDR3 sequences in the sample, about 32% were seen once. The CDR3 loop spans 18 amino acids. This clonotype was sampled from a newborn girl in good health. The rearrangement links TRBV21-1 to TRBJ2-3; TRBD2 reflects the table's D call only, with no check against the DNA. TRBV21-1 is noted as a pseudogene. Sequenced sample: cord blood. The CDR3 DNA follows: TGTGCCAGCAGCATCGACATACTAGCGGGAGGGGTGGCAGATACGCAGTATTTT. Residues: CASSIDILAGGVADTQYF.